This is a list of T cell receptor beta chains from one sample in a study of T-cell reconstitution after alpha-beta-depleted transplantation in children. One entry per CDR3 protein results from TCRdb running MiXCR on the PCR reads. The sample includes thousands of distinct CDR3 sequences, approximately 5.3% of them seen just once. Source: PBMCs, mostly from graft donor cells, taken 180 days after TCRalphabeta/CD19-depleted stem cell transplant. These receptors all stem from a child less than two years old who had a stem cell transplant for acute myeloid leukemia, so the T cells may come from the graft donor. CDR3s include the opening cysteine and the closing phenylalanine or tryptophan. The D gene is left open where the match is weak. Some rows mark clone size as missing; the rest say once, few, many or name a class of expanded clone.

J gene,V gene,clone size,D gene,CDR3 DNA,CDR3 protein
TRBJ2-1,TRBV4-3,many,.,TGCGCCAGCAGCCAAGAAGGGACTCGCGATGGCCCCTACAATGAGCAGTTCTTC,CASSQEGTRDGPYNEQFF
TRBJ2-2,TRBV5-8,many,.,TGTGCCAGCAGCTTGTTCGGGCTCGGGGAGCTGTTTTTT,CASSLFGLGELFF
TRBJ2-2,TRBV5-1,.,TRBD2,TGCGCCAGCAGGACTAGCGGGGGTTACCTGAACACCGGGGAGCTGTTTTTT,CASRTSGGYLNTGELFF
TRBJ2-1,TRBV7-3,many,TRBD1,TGTGCCAGCAGCCCCTCTACAGGGGTGGTCTCCTACAATGAGCAGTTCTTC,CASSPSTGVVSYNEQFF
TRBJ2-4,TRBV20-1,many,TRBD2,TGCAGTGCTAGAACTCTAGCGGGTGGTGACATTCAGTACTTC,CSARTLAGGDIQYF
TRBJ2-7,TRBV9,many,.,TGTGCCAGCAGCGTAGACCCGGCAGCCTCCTACGAGCAGTACTTC,CASSVDPAASYEQYF
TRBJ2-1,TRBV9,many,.,TGTGCCAGCAGCGTAGGGGCAGGGGCCCACAATGAGCAGTTCTTC,CASSVGAGAHNEQFF
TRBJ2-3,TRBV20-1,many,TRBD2,TGCAGTGCTAGAGCTCTAGCGGGAGCGTCAGATACGCAGTATTTT,CSARALAGASDTQYF
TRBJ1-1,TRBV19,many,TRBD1,TGTGCCAGTAGTACTCTGACAGGGGTGAACACTGAAGCTTTCTTT,CASSTLTGVNTEAFF
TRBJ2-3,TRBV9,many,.,TGTGCCAGCAGCGTAGTACCAGGCACAGATACGCAGTATTTT,CASSVVPGTDTQYF
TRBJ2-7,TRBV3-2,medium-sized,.,TGTGCCAGCAGCCAAGAAATAGGGGGAGGTGAGCAGTACTTC,CASSQEIGGGEQYF
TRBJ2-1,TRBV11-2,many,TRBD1,TGTGCCAGCAGCAGGGGGCCCGGAGGCTCCTACAATGAGCAGTTCTTC,CASSRGPGGSYNEQFF
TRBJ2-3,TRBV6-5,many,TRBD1,TGTGCCAGCAGTCCGCTGGGACAGGGGATGGGAGATACGCAGTATTTT,CASSPLGQGMGDTQYF
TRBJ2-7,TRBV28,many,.,TGTGCCAGCAGTACCGGACAGTCCTACGAGCAGTACTTC,CASSTGQSYEQYF
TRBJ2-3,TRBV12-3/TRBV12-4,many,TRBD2,TGTGCCAGCAGTTTTAGCGGGCGAAGCACAGATACGCAGTATTTT,CASSFSGRSTDTQYF
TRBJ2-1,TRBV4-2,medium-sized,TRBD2,TGTGCCAGCAGGCAATTACTAGCGGTAGGGTCCGGGCCCTACAATGAGCAGTTCTTC,CASRQLLAVGSGPYNEQFF
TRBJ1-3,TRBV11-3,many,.,TGTGCCAGCAGCTTAGTCGACTCTGGAAACACCATATATTTT,CASSLVDSGNTIYF
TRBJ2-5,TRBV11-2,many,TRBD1,TGTGCCAGCAGCTTAGTCGGGACAGTCCGGGAGACCCAGTACTTC,CASSLVGTVRETQYF
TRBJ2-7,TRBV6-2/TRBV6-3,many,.,TGTGCCAGCAGTTACTCCATTGGTGAGCAGTACTTC,CASSYSIGEQYF
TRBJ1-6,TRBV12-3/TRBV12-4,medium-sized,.,TGTGCCAGCACTTATAAGGGCTCACCCCTCCACTTT,CASTYKGSPLHF
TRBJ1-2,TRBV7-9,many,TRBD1,TGTGCCAGCAGCTCCAGGGGGCAAGGGCTCGGCTACACCTTC,CASSSRGQGLGYTF
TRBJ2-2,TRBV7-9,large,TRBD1,TGTGCCAGCAGCCGACGACAGGGCGGCGGCGACACCGGGGAGCTGTTTTTT,CASSRRQGGGDTGELFF
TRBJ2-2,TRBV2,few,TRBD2,TGTACCATCAGTCCAAGGGGGACTAGCGGGAGGGCCGGCACCGGGGAGCTGTTTTTT,CTISPRGTSGRAGTGELFF
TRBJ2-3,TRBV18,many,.,TGTGCCAGCTCACCAGGTAGCCAGACAGATACGCAGTATTTT,CASSPGSQTDTQYF
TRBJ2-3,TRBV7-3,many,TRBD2,TGTGCCAGCAGCCCTCAGCGGGAGGGCCTGGCAGATACGCAGTATTTT,CASSPQREGLADTQYF
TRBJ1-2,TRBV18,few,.,TGTGCCAGCTCGCCGGGAGATCTGAACTATGGCTACACCTTC,CASSPGDLNYGYTF
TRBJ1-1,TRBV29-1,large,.,TGCAGCGTTGAAGAACAGGGATGGACTGAAGCTTTCTTT,CSVEEQGWTEAFF